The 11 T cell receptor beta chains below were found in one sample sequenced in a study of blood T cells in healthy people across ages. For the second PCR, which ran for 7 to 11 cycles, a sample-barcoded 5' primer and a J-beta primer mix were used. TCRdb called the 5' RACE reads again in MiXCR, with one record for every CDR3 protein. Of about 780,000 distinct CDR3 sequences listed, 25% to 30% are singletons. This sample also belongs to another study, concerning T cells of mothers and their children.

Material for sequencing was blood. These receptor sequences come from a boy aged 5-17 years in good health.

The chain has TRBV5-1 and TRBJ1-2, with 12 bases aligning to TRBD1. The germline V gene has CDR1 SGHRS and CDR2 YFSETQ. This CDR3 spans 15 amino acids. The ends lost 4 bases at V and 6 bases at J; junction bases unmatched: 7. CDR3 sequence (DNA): TGCGCCAGCAGCCGGGACAGGGGGCAACGTGATGGCTACACCTTC. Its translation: CASSRDRGQRDGYTF.

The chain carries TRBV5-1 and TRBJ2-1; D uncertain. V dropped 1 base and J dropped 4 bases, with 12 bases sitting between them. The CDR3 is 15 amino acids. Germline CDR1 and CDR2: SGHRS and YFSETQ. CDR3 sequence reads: CASSLLSPQYNEQFF. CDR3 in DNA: TGCGCCAGCAGCTTGTTATCCCCGCAGTACAATGAGCAGTTCTTC.

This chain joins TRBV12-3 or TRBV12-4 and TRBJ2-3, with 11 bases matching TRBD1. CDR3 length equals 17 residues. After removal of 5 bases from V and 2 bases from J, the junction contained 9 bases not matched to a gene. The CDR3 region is CASSDPGTGGDTDTQYF. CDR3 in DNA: TGTGCCAGCAGTGACCCCGGGACAGGGGGAGACACAGATACGCAGTATTTT.

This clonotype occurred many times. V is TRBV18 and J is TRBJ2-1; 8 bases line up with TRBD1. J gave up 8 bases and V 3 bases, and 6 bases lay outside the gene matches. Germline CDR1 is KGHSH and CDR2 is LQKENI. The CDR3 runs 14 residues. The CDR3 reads CASSPWTGLDEQFF. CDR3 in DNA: TGTGCCAGCTCACCGTGGACAGGGCTGGATGAGCAGTTCTTC.

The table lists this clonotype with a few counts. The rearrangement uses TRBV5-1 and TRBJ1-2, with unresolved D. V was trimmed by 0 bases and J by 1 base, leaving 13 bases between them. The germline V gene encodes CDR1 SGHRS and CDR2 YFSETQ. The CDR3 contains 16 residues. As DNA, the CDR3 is TGCGCCAGCAGCTTGGCCGGCGGATTACTTAACTATGGCTACACCTTC. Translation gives CASSLAGGLLNYGYTF. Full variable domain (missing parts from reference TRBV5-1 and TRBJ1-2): KAGVTQTPRYLIKTRGQQVTLSCSPISGHRSVSWYQQTPGQGLQFLFEYFSETQRNKGNFPGRFSGRQFSNSRSEMNVSTLELGDSALYLCASSLAGGLLNYGYTFGSGTRLTVV.

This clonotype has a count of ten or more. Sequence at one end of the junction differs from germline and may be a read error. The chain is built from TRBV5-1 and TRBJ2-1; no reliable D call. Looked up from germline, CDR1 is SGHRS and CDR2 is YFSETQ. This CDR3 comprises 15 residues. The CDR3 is CASSLERSSYNEQFF. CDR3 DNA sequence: TGTGCCAGCAGCTTGGAACGTAGCTCCTACAATGAGCAGTTCTTC.

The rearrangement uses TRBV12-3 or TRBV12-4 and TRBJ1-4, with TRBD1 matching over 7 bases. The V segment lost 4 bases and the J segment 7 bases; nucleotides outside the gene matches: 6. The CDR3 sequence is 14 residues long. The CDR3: CASSYRQGAEKLFF. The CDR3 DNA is TGTGCCAGCAGTTACCGACAGGGAGCTGAAAAACTGTTTTTT.

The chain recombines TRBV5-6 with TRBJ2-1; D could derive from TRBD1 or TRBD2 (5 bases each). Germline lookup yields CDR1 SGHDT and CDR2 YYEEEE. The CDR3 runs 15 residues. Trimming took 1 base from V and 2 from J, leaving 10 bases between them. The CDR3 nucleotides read TGTGCCAGCAGCTTGCATGGGGGACCCTACAATGAGCAGTTCTTC. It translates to CASSLHGGPYNEQFF.

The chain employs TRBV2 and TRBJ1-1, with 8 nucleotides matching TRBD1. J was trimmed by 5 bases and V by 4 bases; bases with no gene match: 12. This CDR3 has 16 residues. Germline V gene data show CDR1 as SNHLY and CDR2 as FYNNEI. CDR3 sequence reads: CASSVNRRGRGTEAFF. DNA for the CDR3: TGTGCCAGCAGTGTAAACCGCAGGGGGCGCGGGACTGAAGCTTTCTTT.

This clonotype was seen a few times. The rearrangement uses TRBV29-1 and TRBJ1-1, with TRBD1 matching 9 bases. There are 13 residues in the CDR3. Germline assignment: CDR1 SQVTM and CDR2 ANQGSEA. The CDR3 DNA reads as TGCAGTGTCCTGGGACAGGGGAACACTGAAGCTTTCTTT. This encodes CSVLGQGNTEAFF.

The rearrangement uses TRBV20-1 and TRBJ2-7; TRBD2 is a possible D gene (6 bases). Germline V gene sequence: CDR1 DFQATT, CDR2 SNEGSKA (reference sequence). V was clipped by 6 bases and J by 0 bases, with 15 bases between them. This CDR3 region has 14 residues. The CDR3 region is CSARGAGSSYEQYF. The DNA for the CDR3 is TGCAGTGCGCGCGGGGCAGGGAGCTCCTACGAGCAGTACTTC.